The entry that follows covers one TCR beta chain sequence. No antigen is known for it. Trimming cost V 2 bases and J 1 base, with 9 bases left between them. The CDR3 loop spans 15 amino acids. The V gene's germline CDR1 is LNHDA and CDR2 SQIVND (reference sequence). Produced via immunoSEQ multiplex PCR; TCRdb's table is partial and in-frame only. The sample has some 140,000 clones, over 90% seen once; the top ten hold 0.85% to 0.95%. These data belong to a study of T cell responses to AZD1222 COVID-19 vaccine. Study-wide results and limits: The donors showed a predominance of white British ancestry and of females, with possible underestimation of clonal diversity. Spike-spanning, vaccine-associated CD4 TCRs were dominant at 160-218 and 743-854. Baseline testing showed seropositivity in only 6 or 7 AZD1222 recipients.

V and J are TRBV19 and TRBJ1-5, with a possible D match to TRBD1 (5 bases). The sequence was collected from an adult in good health. The sequenced sample was peripheral blood, obtained on day 0 of AZD1222 vaccination. Here the CDR3 reads CASSITGQSNQPQHF. Written as DNA, the CDR3 is TGTGCCAGTAGTATAACGGGGCAGAGCAATCAGCCCCAGCATTTT.